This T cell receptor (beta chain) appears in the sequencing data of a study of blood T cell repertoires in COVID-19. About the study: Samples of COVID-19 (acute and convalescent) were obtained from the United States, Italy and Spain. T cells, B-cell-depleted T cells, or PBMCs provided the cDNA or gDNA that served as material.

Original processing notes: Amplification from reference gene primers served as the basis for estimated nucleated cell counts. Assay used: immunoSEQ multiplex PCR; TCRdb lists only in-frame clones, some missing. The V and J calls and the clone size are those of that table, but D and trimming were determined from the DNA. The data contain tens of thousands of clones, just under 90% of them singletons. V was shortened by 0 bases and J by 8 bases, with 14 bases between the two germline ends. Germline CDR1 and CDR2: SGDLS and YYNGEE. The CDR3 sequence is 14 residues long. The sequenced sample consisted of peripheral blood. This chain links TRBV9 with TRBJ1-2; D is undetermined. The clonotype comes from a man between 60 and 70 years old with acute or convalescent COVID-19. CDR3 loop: CASSVGTDIRGYTF. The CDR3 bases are TGTGCCAGCAGCGTAGGAACTGACATTCGGGGCTACACCTTC. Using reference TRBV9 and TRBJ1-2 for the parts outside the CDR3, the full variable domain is DSGVTQTPKHLITATGQRVTLRCSPRSGDLSVYWYQQSLDQGLQFLIQYYNGEERAKGNILERFSAQQFPDLHSELNLSSLELGDSALYFCASSVGTDIRGYTFGSGTRLTVV.